The rows below give T cell receptor beta chains drawn from one sample of a study of blood T cell repertoires in COVID-19. Sequencing used immunoSEQ multiplex PCR; TCRdb keeps in-frame clones, though not all of them. The sample has about 290,000 clones, roughly 80% seen once. The material sequenced was peripheral blood. The receptors were gathered from a woman between 50 and 59 years old with active or convalescent COVID-19. Both conserved end residues are trimmed from each CDR3.

v_gene | CDR3aa
TRBV2 | ASSAESNTEAF
TRBV18 | ASSPVREPAGYEQY
TRBV6-1 | ASSEERGLVGNTIY
TRBV7-2 | ASSLDRGPYGYT
TRBV3-1/TRBV3-2 | ASSKYTGGQETQY
TRBV28 | ASSFNGGRDGTDTQY
TRBV9 | ASSVGGRAGDTQY
TRBV19 | ASSTWEGETQY
TRBV5-5 | ASSGLRDRDSTYGYT
TRBV2 | ASRRDRGHTYEQY
TRBV2 | ASSDEGADGYT
TRBV10-3 | AISDKGDLADTQY